This T cell receptor (beta chain) comes out of a study of blood T cell repertoires in COVID-19. The overall study: Acute and convalescent COVID-19 samples came from the United States, Italy and Spain. The analysed material was cDNA or gDNA that came from T cells, B-cell-depleted T cells, or PBMCs.

As originally analysed: Estimated nucleated cell counts came from reference gene primer amplification. Profiling relied on immunoSEQ multiplex PCR, and the TCRdb table lists in-frame clones only, not all of them. Clone size and V and J calls were adopted from that table, with D and trimming inferred from the DNA. The repertoire has 280,000 or so clones, approximately 88% of them found once; the top ten carry approximately 6.6%. This CDR3 spans 14 amino acids. Germline V gene data show CDR1 as LNHDA and CDR2 as SQIVND (reference sequence). Trimming removed 1 base at V and 4 bases at J, with 10 bases between.

The rearrangement joins TRBV19 to TRBJ1-1; D is unresolved. Sample: peripheral blood. The TCR originated in a woman between 25 and 40 years old who had recovered from COVID-19. In nucleotides, the CDR3 is TGTGCCAGTAGTATAGGGGGAGAGGGCACTGAAGCTTTCTTT. Protein: CASSIGGEGTEAFF.